Below, one T cell receptor (beta chain) is given with its context. The antigen it recognizes is unknown. Base qualities were left out, and no much larger clone turns up one base away. The data derive from a study of blood T cell repertoires in COVID-19 (TCRdb year 2020). With regard to the full study: Collaborator samples came from the United States, Italy and Spain and covered acute and convalescent phases of COVID-19. The material from the prospective study consisted of cDNA or gDNA derived from T cells, B-cell-depleted T cells, or PBMCs. Subjects who had been exposed to COVID-19, were actively infected with it, or had recovered from it provided the deeply sampled blood TCRbeta repertoires that made up the dataset. The repertoires were released in a freely available public database intended as a resource for research on the immune response to SARS-CoV-2. The samples were drawn from two sources: the first 160 participants of the ongoing ImmuneRACE study, and 1,254 subjects contributed by 6 global collaborators. A de-identified subject ID, COVID-19 status, age in years and sex were almost always included in the sample metadata. Where available, HLA class I and class II types were obtained from metadata supplied by the sample provider rather than from assay-based typing. Overall study results and their limits: The quantity of clinical and demographic metadata differed by source and by participant and was supplied without curation.

The immunoSEQ Assay, a bias-controlled multiplex PCR, was used to amplify TCRbeta CDR3 regions from genomic DNA. The original methods were these. Within the assay, amplification of reference gene primers was used to estimate how many nucleated cells each sample contained. Sequence reads were collapsed and filtered to measure the absolute abundance of every unique TCRbeta CDR3 rearrangement. For each sample, productive Simpson clonality was calculated by taking the square root of Simpson's diversity index across productive rearrangements. In TCRdb, the immuneACCESS table is reduced to in-frame sequences with V and J assigned. These tables do not hold every clone; where another copy was compared, an unresolved V gene accounts for under half, and the others remain unexplained. The D gene and trimming were derived from the DNA, and the V and J assignments and clone size from that table. This sample comprises about 90,000 clones, roughly four fifths of them detected only once. The ten largest make up about 13% of the sample.

Collaborating institutions collected whole blood in K2EDTA tubes following their own protocols. Collaborator samples were shipped for TCRbeta analysis as frozen whole blood, isolated PBMCs, or DNA extracted from either sample type. The CDR3 holds 14 amino acids from the cysteine to the phenylalanine. Kept here is only the CDR3 DNA, which spans 42 bases and is read in frame from base 1. The V end gives up 11 bases and the J end 2 bases, leaving 7 bases in the junction not matched to a gene. CDR1 and CDR2 are read off the germline V gene as MNHEY and SVGAGI. This chain joins TRBV6-5 to TRBJ2-3, and 10 junction bases match TRBD2. The TCR sequence derives from a human donor in a cohort sampled during active COVID-19. What was sequenced was peripheral blood. The DNA reads TGTGCCGGTGCCCTAGCGGGGGACACAGATACGCAGTATTTT. Translation gives CAGALAGDTDTQYF.